These 3 T cell receptor beta chains were all obtained from the same sample, sequenced in a study of identical twins. TCRdb itself ran the 5' RACE reads through MiXCR, one entry per CDR3 protein. This table holds about 530,000 distinct CDR3 sequences, 20% to 25% found once. These data were also filed under a second study, of yellow fever vaccine responses in identical twins.

Material for sequencing was CD4+ T cells sorted from blood. Source of these receptors: a woman aged 18-35 years in good health.

The V gene is TRBV20-1, the J gene TRBJ2-1; 7 bases align to TRBD2. V gave up 5 bases and J gave up 0 bases; unmatched junction bases: 7. Germline V gene sequence: CDR1 DFQATT, CDR2 SNEGSKA (reference sequence). The CDR3 is 15 residues long. For the CDR3, the DNA is TGCAGTGCTCAGCGGGGAACCAGCTCCTACAATGAGCAGTTCTTC. Residues: CSAQRGTSSYNEQFF.

The chain joins TRBV6-5 to TRBJ1-5; D unresolved. The V and J ends lost 5 bases and 3 bases respectively, with 14 bases between them. CDR1 is MNHEY, CDR2 SVGAGI, per germline. This CDR3 spans 15 amino acids. This CDR3 is CASSHGRRPNQPQHF. The DNA of the CDR3 is TGTGCCAGCAGTCACGGACGGAGACCCAATCAGCCCCAGCATTTT.

The chain joins TRBV20-1 to TRBJ1-5; D is perhaps TRBD1 (5 bases). This CDR3 region has 13 residues. Germline V gene lookup returns CDR1 DFQATT and CDR2 SNEGSKA (reference sequence). The ends were cut back, 3 bases at V and 6 bases at J, with 12 bases in the middle. The CDR3 loop reads CSASQGGGQPQHF. The CDR3 DNA reads as TGCAGTGCTAGTCAGGGCGGGGGTCAGCCCCAGCATTTT.